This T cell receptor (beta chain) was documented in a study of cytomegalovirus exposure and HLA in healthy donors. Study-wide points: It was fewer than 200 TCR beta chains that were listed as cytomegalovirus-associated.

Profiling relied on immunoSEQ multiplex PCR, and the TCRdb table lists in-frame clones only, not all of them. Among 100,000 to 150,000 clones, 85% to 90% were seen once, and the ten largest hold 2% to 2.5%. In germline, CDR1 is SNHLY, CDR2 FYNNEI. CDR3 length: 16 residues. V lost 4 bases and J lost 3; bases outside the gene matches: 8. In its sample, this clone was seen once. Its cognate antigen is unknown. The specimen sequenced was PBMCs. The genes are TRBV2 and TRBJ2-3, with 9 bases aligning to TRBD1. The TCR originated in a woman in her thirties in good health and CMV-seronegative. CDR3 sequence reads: CASSGPGTGRTDTQYF. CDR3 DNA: TGTGCCAGCAGTGGCCCCGGGACAGGGAGGACAGATACGCAGTATTTT.